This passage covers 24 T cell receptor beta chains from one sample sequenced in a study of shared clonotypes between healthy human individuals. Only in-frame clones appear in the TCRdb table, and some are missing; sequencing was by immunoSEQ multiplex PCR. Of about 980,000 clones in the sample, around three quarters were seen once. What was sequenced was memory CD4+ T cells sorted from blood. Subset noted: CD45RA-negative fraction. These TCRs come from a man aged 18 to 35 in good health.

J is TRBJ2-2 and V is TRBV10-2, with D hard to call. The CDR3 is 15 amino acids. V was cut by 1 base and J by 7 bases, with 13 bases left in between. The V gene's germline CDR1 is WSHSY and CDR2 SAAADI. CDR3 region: CASSEWGFGGGELFF. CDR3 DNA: TGCGCCAGCAGTGAGTGGGGTTTCGGTGGCGGGGAGCTGTTTTTT.

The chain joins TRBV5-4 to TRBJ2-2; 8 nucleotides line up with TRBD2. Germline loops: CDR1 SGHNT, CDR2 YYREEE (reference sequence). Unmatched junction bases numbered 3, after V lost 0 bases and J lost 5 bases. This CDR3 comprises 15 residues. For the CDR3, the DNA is TGTGCCAGCAGCTTGGGCGGGGGGCAAACCGGGGAGCTGTTTTTT. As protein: CASSLGGGQTGELFF.

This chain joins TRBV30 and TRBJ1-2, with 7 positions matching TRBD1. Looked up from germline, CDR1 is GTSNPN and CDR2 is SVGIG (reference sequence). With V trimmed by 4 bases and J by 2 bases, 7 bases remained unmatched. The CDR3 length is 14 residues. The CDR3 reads CAWMEGAGNYGYTF. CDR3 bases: TGTGCCTGGATGGAGGGGGCTGGAAACTATGGCTACACCTTC.

The CDR3 DNA follows: TGTGCCAGTAGAGGGACTCAGGACAATGAGCAGTTCTTC. Amino acids: CASRGTQDNEQFF. The V call is TRBV19, the J call TRBJ2-1; tentatively, D is TRBD2 (6 bases). From germline, CDR1 is LNHDA and CDR2 SQIVND (reference sequence). The CDR3 consists of 13 residues. V lost 6 bases and J lost 5, with 11 bases in between.

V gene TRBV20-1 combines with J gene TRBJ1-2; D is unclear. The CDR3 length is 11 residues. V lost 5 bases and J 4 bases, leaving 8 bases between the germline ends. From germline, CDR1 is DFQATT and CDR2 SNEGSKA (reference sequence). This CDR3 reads CSAADGYGYTF. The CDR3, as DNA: TGCAGTGCTGCGGACGGCTATGGCTACACCTTC.

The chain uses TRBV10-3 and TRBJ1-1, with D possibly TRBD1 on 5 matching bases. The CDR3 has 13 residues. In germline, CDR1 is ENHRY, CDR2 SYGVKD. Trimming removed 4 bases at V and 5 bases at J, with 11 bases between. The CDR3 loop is CAISVQGWTEAFF. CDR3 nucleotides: TGTGCCATCAGTGTTCAGGGTTGGACTGAAGCTTTCTTT.

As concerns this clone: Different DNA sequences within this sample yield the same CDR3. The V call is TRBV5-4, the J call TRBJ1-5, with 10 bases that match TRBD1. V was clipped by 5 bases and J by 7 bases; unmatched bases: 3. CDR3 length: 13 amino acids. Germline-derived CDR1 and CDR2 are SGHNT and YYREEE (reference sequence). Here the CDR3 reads CASSRDRGQPQHF. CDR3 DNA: TGTGCCAGCAGTAGGGACAGGGGACAGCCCCAGCATTTT.

CDR3 coding DNA: TGTGCCAGCAGCTTGAGGACAGGGAGTGGGAATTCACCCCTCCACTTT. This sequence encodes CASSLRTGSGNSPLHF. The V and J genes are TRBV11-2 and TRBJ1-6; 8 bases are a match to TRBD1. CDR1 is SGHAT, CDR2 FQNNGV, per germline. Unmatched junction bases numbered 8, after V lost 3 bases and J lost 7 bases. The CDR3 has 16 residues.

CDR3 DNA: TGTGCCCCTTTACATCGGCTAGCGGCTAGCACAGATACGCAGTATTTT. Translation gives CAPLHRLAASTDTQYF. The V and J genes are TRBV6-4 and TRBJ2-3; the match to TRBD2 covers 7 bases. Per the germline V gene, CDR1 is MRHNA and CDR2 is SNTAGT. V gave up 11 bases and J gave up 0 bases; unmatched junction bases: 14. The CDR3 totals 16 residues.

CDR3 bases: TGTGCCAGCAGCTTAGATTTATTGGGAGGGAACACCGGGGAGCTGTTTTTT. Translated, it gives CASSLDLLGGNTGELFF. The rearrangement joins TRBV7-2 to TRBJ2-2, with D possibly TRBD2 on 6 matching bases. Deletions cut 1 base from V and 1 base from J, with 13 bases between. The CDR3 totals 17 residues. The germline V gene has CDR1 SGHTA and CDR2 FQGNSA.

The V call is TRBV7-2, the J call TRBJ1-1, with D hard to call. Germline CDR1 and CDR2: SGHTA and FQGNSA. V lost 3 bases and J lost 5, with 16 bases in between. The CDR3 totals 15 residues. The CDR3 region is CASSLPTGVGTEAFF. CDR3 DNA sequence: TGTGCCAGCAGCTTGCCTACTGGGGTAGGTACTGAAGCTTTCTTT.

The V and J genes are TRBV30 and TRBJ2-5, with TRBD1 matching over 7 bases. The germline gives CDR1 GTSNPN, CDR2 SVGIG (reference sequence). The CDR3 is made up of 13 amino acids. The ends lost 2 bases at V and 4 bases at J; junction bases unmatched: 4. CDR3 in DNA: TGTGCCTGGAGTAAACGGACAGGAGAGACCCAGTACTTC. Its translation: CAWSKRTGETQYF.

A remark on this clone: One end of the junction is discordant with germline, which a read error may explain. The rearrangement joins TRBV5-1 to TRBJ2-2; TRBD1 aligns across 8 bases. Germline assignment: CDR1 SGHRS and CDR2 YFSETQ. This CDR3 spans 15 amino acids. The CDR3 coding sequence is TGCGCCAGCACCTCGGACAGGGCGAATACCGGGGAGCTGTTTTTT. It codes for CASTSDRANTGELFF.

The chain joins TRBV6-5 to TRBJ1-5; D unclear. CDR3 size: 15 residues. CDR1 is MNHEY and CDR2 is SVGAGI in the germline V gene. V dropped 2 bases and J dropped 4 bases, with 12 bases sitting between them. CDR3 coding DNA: TGTGCCAGCAGTTACGGCAGCCAGTCGAATCAGCCCCAGCATTTT. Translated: CASSYGSQSNQPQHF.

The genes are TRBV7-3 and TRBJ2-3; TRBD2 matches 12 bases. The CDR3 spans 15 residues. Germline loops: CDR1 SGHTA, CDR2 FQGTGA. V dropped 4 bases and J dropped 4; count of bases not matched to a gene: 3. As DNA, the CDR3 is TGTGCCAGCAGCTCTAGCGGGGGGGCGGCAGATACGCAGTATTTT. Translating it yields CASSSSGGAADTQYF.

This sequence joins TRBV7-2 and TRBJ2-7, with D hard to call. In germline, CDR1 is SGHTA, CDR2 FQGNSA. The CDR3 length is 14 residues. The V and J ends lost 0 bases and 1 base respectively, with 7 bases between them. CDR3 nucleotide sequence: TGTGCCAGCAGCTTAGCACGGGCATCCTACGAGCAGTACTTC. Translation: CASSLARASYEQYF.

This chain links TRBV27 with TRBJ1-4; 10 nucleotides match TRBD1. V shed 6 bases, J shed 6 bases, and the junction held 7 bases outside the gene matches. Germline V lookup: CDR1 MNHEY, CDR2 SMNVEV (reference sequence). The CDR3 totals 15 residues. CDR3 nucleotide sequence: TGTGCCAGCAGGAGACAGGGGGCGGGAGATGAAAAACTGTTTTTT. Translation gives CASRRQGAGDEKLFF.

This CDR3 reads CASNTNALGEQYF. The CDR3, as DNA: TGTGCCAGCAACACAAACGCGTTGGGCGAGCAGTACTTC. The chain combines TRBV25-1 with TRBJ2-7; D is ambiguous. Deletions cut 7 bases from V and 6 bases from J, with 16 bases between. The germline CDR1 and CDR2 sequences are MGHDK and SYGVNS. The CDR3 spans 13 residues.

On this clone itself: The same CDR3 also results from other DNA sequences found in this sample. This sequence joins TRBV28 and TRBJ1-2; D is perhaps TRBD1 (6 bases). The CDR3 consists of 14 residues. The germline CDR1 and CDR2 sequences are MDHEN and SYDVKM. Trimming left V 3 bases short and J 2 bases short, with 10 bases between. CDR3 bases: TGTGCCAGCAGTTTCGGGGGCGCAAACTATGGCTACACCTTC. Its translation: CASSFGGANYGYTF.

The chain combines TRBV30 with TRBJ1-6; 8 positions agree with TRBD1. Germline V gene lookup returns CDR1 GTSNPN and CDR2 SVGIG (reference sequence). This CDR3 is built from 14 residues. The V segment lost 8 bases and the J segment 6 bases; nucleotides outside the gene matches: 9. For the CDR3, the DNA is TGTGCCCGTCGGGACAGGCAACTTAATTCACCCCTCCACTTT. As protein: CARRDRQLNSPLHF.

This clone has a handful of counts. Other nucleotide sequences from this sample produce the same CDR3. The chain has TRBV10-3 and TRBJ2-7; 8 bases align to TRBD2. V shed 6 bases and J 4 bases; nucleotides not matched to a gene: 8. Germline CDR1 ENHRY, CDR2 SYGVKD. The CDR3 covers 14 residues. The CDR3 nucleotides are TGTGCCATCAGGAACGGGACTAGTGGTTACGAGCAGTACTTC. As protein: CAIRNGTSGYEQYF.

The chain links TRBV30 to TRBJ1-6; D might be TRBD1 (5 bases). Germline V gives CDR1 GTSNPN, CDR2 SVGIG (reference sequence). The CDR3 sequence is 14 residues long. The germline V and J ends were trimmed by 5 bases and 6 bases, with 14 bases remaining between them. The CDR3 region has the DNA TGTGCCTGGGAGGCTGGGGGGAGTAATTCACCCCTCCACTTT. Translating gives CAWEAGGSNSPLHF.

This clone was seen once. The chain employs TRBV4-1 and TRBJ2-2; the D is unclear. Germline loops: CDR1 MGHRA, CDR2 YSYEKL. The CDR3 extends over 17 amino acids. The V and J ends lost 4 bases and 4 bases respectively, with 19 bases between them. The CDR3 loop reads CASSPQDLGRFTGELFF. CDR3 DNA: TGCGCCAGCAGCCCCCAGGATTTAGGACGGTTCACCGGGGAGCTGTTTTTT.

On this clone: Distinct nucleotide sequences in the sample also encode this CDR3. In DNA, the CDR3 is TGCGCCAGCAGCCAGACAGATAGCGGGGGGGGCCAAGAGACCCAGTACTTC. Protein sequence: CASSQTDSGGGQETQYF. This chain links TRBV4-1 with TRBJ2-5; 11 bases are shared with TRBD2. The germline V gene has CDR1 MGHRA and CDR2 YSYEKL. The ends lost 3 bases at V and 1 base at J; junction bases unmatched: 7. The CDR3 extends over 17 amino acids.